This TCR beta chain was recorded in a study of T cells in Graves' hyperthyroidism and ophthalmopathy (dated by TCRdb to between 2019 and 2020). Background for the entire study: Peripheral blood samples were taken at the time of initial diagnosis, prior to any treatment. TCR V-J signatures able to tell the groups apart were searched for in a discovery cohort of 100 or so patients, of whom around 42 had Graves' ophthalmopathy and about 55 had stable Graves' hyperthyroidism. Whether ophthalmopathy could be predicted prospectively was tested in an independent validation cohort made up of under 20 hyperthyroidism patients plus 17 patients who later progressed to ophthalmopathy. The 75 to 100 discovery patients were randomly split 7:3 into training and test sets. Thyroid tissue and blood T-cell repertoires from six Graves' hyperthyroidism patients were also compared in the study. Once sampling was done, hyperthyroidism patients were given methimazole at a starting dose of 30 mg daily, whereas ophthalmopathy patients were given high-dose intravenous methylprednisolone. The paper describes TCR Vbeta CDR3 sequencing of some 130 peripheral blood samples, made up of 43 ophthalmopathy patients, 70 to 75 hyperthyroidism patients and 17 progressor patients.

The CDR3 runs 15 amino acids, cysteine and phenylalanine included. Just CDR3 DNA is preserved here, 45 bases in frame from base 1. For CDR1 and CDR2, the germline V gene lists SNHLY and FYNNEI. The TCR beta CDR3 regions were amplified from RNA transcripts. For the first round of RT-PCR on the TCR CDR3, the HTBI primer set was used together with the Qiagen OneStep RT-PCR kit. A second multiplex PCR round built the libraries, followed by size selection and purification. Sequencing of the libraries was done on an Illumina HiSeq2000 using paired-end 100 bp reads. Processing in the source paper ran as follows. SOAPnuke was used to process the raw data, with reads discarded if the reads contained adapters or uncalled bases, had a mean Phred below 15, or lacked an exact constant-primer or identifier match. High-quality paired reads were merged using COPE v1.2.5, and each unique nucleotide sequence was defined as a clonotype. MiTCR v1.1 was used to align the clonotypes against IMGT TRBV, TRBD and TRBJ reference segments. Analysis was restricted to V-J combinations with a frequency above 0.0001, which covered roughly 99% of repertoires. A TCS score was defined as the ratio of F50 (clonal expansion) to E x V (chaos), with BLOSUM62-based TCRdist applied between CDR3 peptides within each V-J. Welch's t-statistics and random forest reduced 500 to 550 V-J features to 13, which were used in a naive Bayes classifier (R e1071). In TCRdb, the public reads were trimmed at Q25 with fastp and aligned with MiXCR, with productive beta chains retained. Rows with a matching CDR3 protein are joined into one entry that keeps the most common DNA and genes. V and J calls and clone size were set by TCRdb, not the authors. Counted in this sample were about 400,000 distinct CDR3 sequences; just under 25% of them appeared once. Around 79% of the sample is held by the ten biggest clonotypes.

What the study reported, not specific to this receptor: Ophthalmopathy was separated from stable hyperthyroidism by a 13 V-J signature model, with approximately 85% sensitivity and around 81% specificity obtained in cross-validation and 80%/75% obtained in testing. No statistical method was used to fix the sample size in advance, and group allocation was not hidden from the investigators. Most expanded thyroid clonotypes (frequency above 0.001) were also found in blood, which suggests that blood repertoires may mirror thyroid immune responses. In validation, the model predicted progression to ophthalmopathy with approximately 70% sensitivity and roughly 72% specificity, a median of around six months before onset.

Graves' hyperthyroidism was defined as stable when no progression to ophthalmopathy occurred over 18 months of follow-up. Hyperthyroidism patients were newly diagnosed, with disease duration under 2 months, and aged 18 to 65 years. Any patient with an uncontrolled infection, another autoimmune disease, pregnancy or lactation was excluded. Diagnoses were based on clinical symptoms, serum thyroxine and TRAb, thyroid ultrasound and orbital computed tomography. PBMCs were separated from under 11 ml of fresh peripheral blood using Ficoll-Paque density gradient centrifugation. Total RNA was extracted with Trizol reagent, and quality was checked on an Agilent 2100 Bioanalyzer. In regard to this clonotype: The antigen it recognizes is unknown. This may arise from a read error, as a much more abundant clone is one base away.

The sequenced sample consisted of blood. The TCR sequence derives from a man aged 45-65 years with Graves' hyperthyroidism. The chain is assembled from TRBV2 and TRBJ2-1, with TRBD2 matching 8 junction bases. The nucleotide sequence reads TGTGTCAGCAGTGAAAGAGCTAGCGGGCAGAATGAGCAGTTCTTC. Its translation is CVSSERASGQNEQFF.